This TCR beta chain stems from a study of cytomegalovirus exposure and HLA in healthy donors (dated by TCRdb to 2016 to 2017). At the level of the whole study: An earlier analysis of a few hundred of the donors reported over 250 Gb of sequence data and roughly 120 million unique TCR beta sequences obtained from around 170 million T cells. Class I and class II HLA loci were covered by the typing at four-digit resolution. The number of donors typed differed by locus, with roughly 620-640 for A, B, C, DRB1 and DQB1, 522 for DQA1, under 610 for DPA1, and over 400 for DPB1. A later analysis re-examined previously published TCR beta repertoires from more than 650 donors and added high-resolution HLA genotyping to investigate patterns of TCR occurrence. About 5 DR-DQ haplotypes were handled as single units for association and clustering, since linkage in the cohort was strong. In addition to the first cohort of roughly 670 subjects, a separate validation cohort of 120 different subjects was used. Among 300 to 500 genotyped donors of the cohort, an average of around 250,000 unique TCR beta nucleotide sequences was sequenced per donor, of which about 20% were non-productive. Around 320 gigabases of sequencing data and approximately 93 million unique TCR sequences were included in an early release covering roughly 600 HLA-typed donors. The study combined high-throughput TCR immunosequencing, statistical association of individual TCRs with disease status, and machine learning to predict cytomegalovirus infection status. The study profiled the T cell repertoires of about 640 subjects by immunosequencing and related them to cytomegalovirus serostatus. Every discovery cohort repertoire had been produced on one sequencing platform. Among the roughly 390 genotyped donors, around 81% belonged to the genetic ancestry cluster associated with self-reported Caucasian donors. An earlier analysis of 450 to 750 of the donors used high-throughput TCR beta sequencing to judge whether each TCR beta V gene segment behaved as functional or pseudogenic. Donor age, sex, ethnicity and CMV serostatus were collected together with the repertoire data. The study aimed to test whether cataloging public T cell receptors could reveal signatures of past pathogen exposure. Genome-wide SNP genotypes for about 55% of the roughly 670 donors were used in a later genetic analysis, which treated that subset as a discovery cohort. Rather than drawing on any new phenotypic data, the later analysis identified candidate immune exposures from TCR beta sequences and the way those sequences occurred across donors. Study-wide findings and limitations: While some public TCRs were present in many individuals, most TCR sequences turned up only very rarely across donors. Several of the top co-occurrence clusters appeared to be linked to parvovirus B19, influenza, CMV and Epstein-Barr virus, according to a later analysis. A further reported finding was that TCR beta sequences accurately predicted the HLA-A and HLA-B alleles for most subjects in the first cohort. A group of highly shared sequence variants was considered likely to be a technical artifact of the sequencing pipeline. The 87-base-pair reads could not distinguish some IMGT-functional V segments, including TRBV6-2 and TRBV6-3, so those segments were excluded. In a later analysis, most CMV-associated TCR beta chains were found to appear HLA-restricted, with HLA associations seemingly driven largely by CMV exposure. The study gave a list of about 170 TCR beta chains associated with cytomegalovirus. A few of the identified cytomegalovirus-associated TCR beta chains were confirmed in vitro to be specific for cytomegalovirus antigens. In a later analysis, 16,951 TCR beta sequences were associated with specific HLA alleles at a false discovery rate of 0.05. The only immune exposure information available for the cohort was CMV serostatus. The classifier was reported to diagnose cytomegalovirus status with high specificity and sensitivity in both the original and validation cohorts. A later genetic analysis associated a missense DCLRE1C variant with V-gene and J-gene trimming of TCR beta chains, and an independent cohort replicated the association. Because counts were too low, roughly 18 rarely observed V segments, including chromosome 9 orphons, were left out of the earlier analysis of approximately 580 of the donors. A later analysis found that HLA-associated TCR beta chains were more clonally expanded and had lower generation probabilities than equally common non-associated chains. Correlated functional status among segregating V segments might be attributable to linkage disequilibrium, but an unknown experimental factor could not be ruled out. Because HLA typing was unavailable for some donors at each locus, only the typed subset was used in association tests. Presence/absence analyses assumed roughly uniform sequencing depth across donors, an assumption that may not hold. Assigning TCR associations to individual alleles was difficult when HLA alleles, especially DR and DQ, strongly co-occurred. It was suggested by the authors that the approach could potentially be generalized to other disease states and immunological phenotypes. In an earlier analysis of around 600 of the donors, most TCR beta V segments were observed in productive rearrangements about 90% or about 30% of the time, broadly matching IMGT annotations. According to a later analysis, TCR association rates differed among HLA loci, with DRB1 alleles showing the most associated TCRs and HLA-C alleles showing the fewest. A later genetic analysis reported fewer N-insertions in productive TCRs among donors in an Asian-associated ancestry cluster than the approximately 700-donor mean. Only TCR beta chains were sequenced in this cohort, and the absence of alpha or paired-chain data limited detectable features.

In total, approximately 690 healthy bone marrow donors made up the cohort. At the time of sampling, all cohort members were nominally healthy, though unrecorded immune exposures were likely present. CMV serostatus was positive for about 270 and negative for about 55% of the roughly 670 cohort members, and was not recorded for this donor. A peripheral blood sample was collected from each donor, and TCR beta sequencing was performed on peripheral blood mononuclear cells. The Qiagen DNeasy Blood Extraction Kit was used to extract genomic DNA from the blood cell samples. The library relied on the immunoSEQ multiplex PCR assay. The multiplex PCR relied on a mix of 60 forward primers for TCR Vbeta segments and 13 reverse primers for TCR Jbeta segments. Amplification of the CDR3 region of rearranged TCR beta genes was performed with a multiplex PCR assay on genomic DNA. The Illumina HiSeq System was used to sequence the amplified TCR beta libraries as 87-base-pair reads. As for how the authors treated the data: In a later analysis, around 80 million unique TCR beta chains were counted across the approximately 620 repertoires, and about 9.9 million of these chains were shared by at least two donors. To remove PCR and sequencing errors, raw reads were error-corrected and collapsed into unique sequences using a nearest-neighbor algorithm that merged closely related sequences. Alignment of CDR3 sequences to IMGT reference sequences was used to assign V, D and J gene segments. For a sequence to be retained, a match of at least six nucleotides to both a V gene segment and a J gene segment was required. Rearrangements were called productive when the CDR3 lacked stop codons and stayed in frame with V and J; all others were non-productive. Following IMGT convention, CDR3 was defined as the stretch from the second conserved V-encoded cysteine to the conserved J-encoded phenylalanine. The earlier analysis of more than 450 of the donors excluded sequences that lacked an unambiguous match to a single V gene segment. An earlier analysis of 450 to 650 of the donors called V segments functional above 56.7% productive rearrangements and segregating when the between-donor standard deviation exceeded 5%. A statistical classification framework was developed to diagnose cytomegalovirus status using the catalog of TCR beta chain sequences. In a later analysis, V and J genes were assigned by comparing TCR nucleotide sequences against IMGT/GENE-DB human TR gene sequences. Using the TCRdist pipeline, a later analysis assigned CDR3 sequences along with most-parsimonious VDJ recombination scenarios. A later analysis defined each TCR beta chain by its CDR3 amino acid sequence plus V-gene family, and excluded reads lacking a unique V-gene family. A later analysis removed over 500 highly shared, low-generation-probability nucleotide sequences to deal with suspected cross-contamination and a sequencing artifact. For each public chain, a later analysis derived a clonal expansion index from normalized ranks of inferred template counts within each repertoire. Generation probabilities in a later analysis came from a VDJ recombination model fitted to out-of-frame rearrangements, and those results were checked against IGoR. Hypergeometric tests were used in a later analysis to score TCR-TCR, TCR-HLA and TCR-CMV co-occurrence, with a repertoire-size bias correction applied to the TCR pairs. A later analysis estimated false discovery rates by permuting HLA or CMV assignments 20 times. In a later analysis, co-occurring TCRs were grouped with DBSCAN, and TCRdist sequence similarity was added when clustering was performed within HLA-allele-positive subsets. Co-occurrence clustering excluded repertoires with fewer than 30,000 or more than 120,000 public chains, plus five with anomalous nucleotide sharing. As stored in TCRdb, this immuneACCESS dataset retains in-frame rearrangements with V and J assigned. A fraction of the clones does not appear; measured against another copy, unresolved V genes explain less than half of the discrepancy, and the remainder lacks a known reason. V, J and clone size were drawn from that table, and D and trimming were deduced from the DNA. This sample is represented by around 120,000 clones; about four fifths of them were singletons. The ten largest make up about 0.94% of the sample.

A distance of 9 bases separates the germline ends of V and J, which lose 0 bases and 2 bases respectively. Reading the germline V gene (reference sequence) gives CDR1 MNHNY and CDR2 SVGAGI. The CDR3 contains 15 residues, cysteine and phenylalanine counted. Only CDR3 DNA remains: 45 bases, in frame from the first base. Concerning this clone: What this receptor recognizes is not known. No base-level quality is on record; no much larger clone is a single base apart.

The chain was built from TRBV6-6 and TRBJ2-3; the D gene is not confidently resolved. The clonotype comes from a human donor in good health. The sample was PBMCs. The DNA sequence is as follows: TGTGCCAGCAGTTACTCGGCCGGAGACACAGATACGCAGTATTTT. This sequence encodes CASSYSAGDTDTQYF.